This T cell receptor (beta chain) was identified during a study of T cell responses to AZD1222 COVID-19 vaccine. The overall study: Combined were second doses at about 4 or about 12 weeks. Overall study findings and caveats: Spike as a whole was targeted by vaccine-associated CD4 TCRs, dominant at 160-218 and 743-854. In a largely white British group with more females than males, clonal diversity was possibly underestimated.

Regarding this clone: What it binds is unknown.

The data were produced by immunoSEQ multiplex PCR, yet TCRdb's version contains in-frame clones alone and is incomplete. The repertoire holds around 80,000 clones, with approximately 91% as singletons. This receptor was taken from an adult in good health. The sequencing used peripheral blood, collected on day 0 of AZD1222 vaccination.

The CDR3 coding sequence is TGTGCCAGCAGGCGGGGGCACACAGATACGCAGTATTTT. This translates into CASRRGHTDTQYF. The rearrangement joins TRBV5-6 to TRBJ2-3; possibly TRBD2 for D (7 bases). Germline loops: CDR1 SGHDT, CDR2 YYEEEE. V was pared by 5 bases and J by 2 bases, with 9 bases between. The CDR3 sequence is 13 residues long.